This entry lists 18 T cell receptor beta chains sequenced from one sample in a study of OX40 agonist ivuxolimab in advanced cancers. Method: immunoSEQ multiplex PCR; TCRdb's copy keeps in-frame clones and lacks some. The data contain some 9,800 clones, 77% of them singletons. The sequenced sample was CD4+ or CD8+ T cells sorted from blood, obtained in a trial of the OX40 agonist ivuxolimab. Receptor source: an adult with an advanced solid tumor such as melanoma, head and neck, liver or kidney cancer.

J is TRBJ1-1 and V is TRBV28; 7 bases map to TRBD1. This CDR3 spans 16 amino acids. With V trimmed by 3 bases and J by 5 bases, 12 bases remained unmatched. CDR1 is MDHEN, CDR2 SYDVKM, per germline. The CDR3 region is CASSLVGTGVMTEAFF. The CDR3 DNA reads as TGTGCCAGCAGTTTGGTTGGTACAGGGGTTATGACTGAAGCTTTCTTT.

By frequency in the sample, this clone is medium-sized (0.01 to 0.1%). The chain recombines TRBV11-2 with TRBJ2-5, with D perhaps TRBD2 (6 bases). The germline gives CDR1 SGHAT, CDR2 FQNNGV. This CDR3 spans 14 amino acids. Trimming removed 2 bases at V and 1 base at J, with 8 bases between. The CDR3 region is CASSLYGGQETQYF. Written as DNA, the CDR3 is TGTGCCAGCAGCTTATACGGGGGCCAAGAGACCCAGTACTTC.

V is TRBV13 and J is TRBJ2-7; 7 nucleotides match TRBD1. CDR1 and CDR2 (germline): PRHDT, FYEKMQ (reference sequence). V was pared by 4 bases and J by 5 bases, with 8 bases of the junction left unmatched. This CDR3 has 14 amino acids. Here the CDR3 reads CASSSAGTVDEQYF. The CDR3 DNA reads TGTGCCAGCAGCTCGGCCGGGACAGTGGACGAGCAGTACTTC.

The rearrangement joins TRBV6-5 to TRBJ1-5, with unresolved D. V was cut by 5 bases and J by 0 bases, with 11 bases left in between. This CDR3 contains 15 residues. The germline CDR1 and CDR2 sequences are MNHEY and SVGAGI. Here the CDR3 reads CASSLRHDSNQPQHF. The CDR3 DNA is TGTGCCAGCAGTCTTCGACACGATAGCAATCAGCCCCAGCATTTT.

The CDR3 bases are TGTGCCAGCAGTTTTCTAGCGGGAGTAAATAATGAGCAGTTCTTC. This sequence encodes CASSFLAGVNNEQFF. The V call is TRBV28, the J call TRBJ2-1; TRBD2 agrees at 10 bases. Germline V CDR1 and CDR2: MDHEN, SYDVKM. V gave up 3 bases and J gave up 7 bases; unmatched junction bases: 6. There are 15 residues in the CDR3.

There are a few counts of this clone. The CDR3 here is CASSQGTRDGNEQFF. The DNA of the CDR3 is TGCGCCAGCAGCCAAGGGACTAGGGACGGCAATGAGCAGTTCTTC. This rearrangement joins TRBV4-1 to TRBJ2-1, with 7 bases that match TRBD2. Per germline, CDR1 MGHRA and CDR2 YSYEKL. The CDR3 consists of 15 residues. Unmatched junction bases numbered 6, after V lost 1 base and J lost 6 bases.

This chain joins TRBV7-9 and TRBJ2-7; 8 positions agree with TRBD2. The CDR3 contains 14 residues. Germline V gene lookup returns CDR1 SEHNR and CDR2 FQNEAQ (reference sequence). The V segment lost 7 bases and the J segment 2 bases; nucleotides outside the gene matches: 7. In nucleotides, the CDR3 is TGTGCCAGCATCCGTTCGGGGGGGCCCTACGAGCAGTACTTC. This codes for CASIRSGGPYEQYF.

The table lists this clone with a few counts. The chain has TRBV6-4 and TRBJ2-1; 11 bases are shared with TRBD2. The CDR3 covers 15 residues. Trimming took 0 bases from V and 6 from J; bases not matched to a gene: 1. Germline V gene data show CDR1 as MRHNA and CDR2 as SNTAGT. CDR3 DNA sequence: TGTGCCAGCAGTGACTCACTAGCGGGAGCCAATGAGCAGTTCTTC. Amino acids: CASSDSLAGANEQFF.

V usage is TRBV9 and J usage is TRBJ2-7; no definite D call. The CDR3 contains 13 residues. CDR1 SGDLS and CDR2 YYNGEE come from the germline V gene. V lost 0 bases and J 4 bases, leaving 8 bases between the germline ends. The CDR3 bases are TGTGCCAGCAGCGTAGAGGAAGGGTACGAGCAGTACTTC. This codes for CASSVEEGYEQYF.

This clone has just a few counts. The sample carries other DNA sequences with the same CDR3. The CDR3 DNA is TGTGCCAGCAGTGCACAGATGAACACTGAAGCTTTCTTT. This codes for CASSAQMNTEAFF. This chain connects TRBV25-1 to TRBJ1-1; no reliable D call. The CDR3 is 13 residues long. Germline loops: CDR1 MGHDK, CDR2 SYGVNS. Trimming left V 4 bases short and J 0 bases short, with 6 bases between.

In this sample, this clone is medium-sized. The gene calls are TRBV6-1 and TRBJ2-3; the match to TRBD2 covers 8 bases. Germline V CDR1 and CDR2: MNHNS, SASEGT. The CDR3 runs to 15 residues. J lost 1 base, V lost 2 bases, and 2 bases had no gene match. In DNA form, the CDR3 reads TGTGCCAGCAGTGAACAAGCGGGAGGCACAGATACGCAGTATTTT. It is translated as CASSEQAGGTDTQYF.

Comments on this clone: A junction end diverges from the germline sequence, so it may reflect a read error. This chain links TRBV7-7 with TRBJ2-4; 11 bases align to TRBD2. CDR3 size: 17 residues. The germline V gene encodes CDR1 SSHAT and CDR2 FNYEAQ (reference sequence). CDR3 protein: CASSFTSGSESKNIQYF. The CDR3 nucleotides read TGTGCTAGCAGCTTTACTAGCGGGAGTGAGAGCAAAAACATTCAGTACTTC.

The chain employs TRBV15 and TRBJ2-7; D may be TRBD1 (5 bases). This CDR3 contains 14 residues. The germline CDR1 and CDR2 sequences are LNHNV and YYDKDF (reference sequence). V lost 4 bases, J lost 5 bases, and 15 bases lay in between. The DNA for the CDR3 is TGTGCCACCAGCACCCAAGTTGGGGCGAACGAGCAGTACTTC. Amino acid sequence: CATSTQVGANEQYF.

The chain employs TRBV28 and TRBJ2-5; maybe TRBD1 (5 bases). The CDR3 has 12 amino acids. Per germline, CDR1 MDHEN and CDR2 SYDVKM. Trimming removed 3 bases from V and 6 bases from J, with 8 bases in between. Here the CDR3 reads CASSFQGQTQYF. CDR3 DNA sequence: TGTGCCAGCAGTTTCCAGGGCCAGACCCAGTACTTC.

This clone is termed medium-sized (0.01 to 0.1%). The chain has TRBV2 and TRBJ2-1; D is possibly TRBD1 (5 bases). The germline V gene has CDR1 SNHLY and CDR2 FYNNEI. Deletions cut 2 bases from V and 3 bases from J, with 11 bases between. This CDR3 comprises 15 residues. In DNA form, the CDR3 reads TGTGCCAGCAGTGAACCAGGGTCAATCTACAATGAGCAGTTCTTC. The encoded protein is CASSEPGSIYNEQFF.

A single count supports this clone. This chain links TRBV9 with TRBJ1-1; TRBD1 matches at 8 bases. The CDR3 sequence is 16 residues long. Germline trimming cut 3 bases from V and 0 bases from J; bases unmatched to any gene: 7. CDR1 is SGDLS and CDR2 is YYNGEE in the germline V gene. CDR3 bases: TGTGCCAGCAGCGCCCAGGGGGCCGGGATGAACACTGAAGCTTTCTTT. Its protein is CASSAQGAGMNTEAFF. Variable domain in full (rest from reference TRBV9 and TRBJ1-1): DSGVTQTPKHLITATGQRVTLRCSPRSGDLSVYWYQQSLDQGLQFLIQYYNGEERAKGNILERFSAQQFPDLHSELNLSSLELGDSALYFCASSAQGAGMNTEAFFGQGTRLTVV.

The V and J genes are TRBV7-9 and TRBJ2-7, with D hard to call. Germline loops: CDR1 SEHNR, CDR2 FQNEAQ (reference sequence). The CDR3 is made up of 12 amino acids. The V end lost 1 base, the J end lost 2 bases, and 3 bases lay between the germline ends. CDR3 nucleotides: TGTGCCAGCAGCTTAGAAGCCTACGAGCAGTACTTC. Its protein product is CASSLEAYEQYF.

The chain is built from TRBV5-1 and TRBJ2-2; D is possibly TRBD2 (5 bases). Germline assignment: CDR1 SGHRS and CDR2 YFSETQ. The CDR3 has 15 amino acids. Trimming cost V 4 bases and J 0 bases, with 10 bases left between them. CDR3: CASSPDSPNTGELFF. CDR3 bases: TGCGCCAGCAGCCCGGACTCCCCGAACACCGGGGAGCTGTTTTTT.